The sequence of this T cell receptor beta chain was determined in a study of blood T cell repertoires in COVID-19. Study-level information: Italy, Spain and the United States were the sources of the convalescent and acute COVID-19 samples. PBMCs, B-cell-depleted T cells, or T cells provided the cDNA or gDNA that made up the material.

Study processing details: Amplification of reference gene primers was used by the study to estimate nucleated cell counts. Data came from immunoSEQ multiplex PCR; TCRdb stores just in-frame clones and leaves some out. From that table come the V and J calls and clone size; the DNA was used to work out D and trimming. The sample includes some 190,000 clones, roughly 87% of them seen just once. The CDR3 covers 15 residues. Germline assignment: CDR1 SGHRS and CDR2 YFSETQ. The J segment lost 7 bases and the V segment lost 3 bases, leaving 12 bases of the junction unmatched. This receptor was obtained from an older woman with COVID-19, enrolled during active disease. The chain joins TRBV5-1 to TRBJ2-5; 7 bases are a match to TRBD2. What was sequenced was peripheral blood. In DNA form, the CDR3 reads TGCGCCAGCAGCTCCTCTAGCGGTACAAGAGGGACCCAGTACTTC. Its protein product is CASSSSSGTRGTQYF. Based on the CDR3 plus reference TRBV5-1 and TRBJ2-5, the full variable domain is KAGVTQTPRYLIKTRGQQVTLSCSPISGHRSVSWYQQTPGQGLQFLFEYFSETQRNKGNFPGRFSGRQFSNSRSEMNVSTLELGDSALYLCASSSSSGTRGTQYFGPGTRLLVL.